This TCR beta chain came from a study of blood T cells in healthy people across ages. Findings and caveats of the study: Changes in expanded clonotypes were possibly confounded, as the CMV status of donors was unknown. A greater number of naive CD4+ cells and higher diversity distinguished long-lived donors from aged donors.

A sample-barcoded 5' primer and a J-beta primer mix were used in a second PCR of about 7 to 12 cycles. Using its own MiXCR run on the 5' RACE reads, TCRdb lists one record per CDR3 protein. The table records 650,000 to 900,000 distinct CDR3 sequences, 60% to 80% of them present only once. Comments on this clonotype: Its antigen is as yet unknown.

Looked up from germline, CDR1 is SGHTA and CDR2 is FQGTGA. V lost 3 bases and J 7 bases, leaving 16 bases between the germline ends. The CDR3 extends over 14 amino acids. The study drew donors from healthy Caucasian individuals in Russia aged roughly 6 to 90. The clonotype originates from a man aged 30-40 years in good health. Source material: blood. The genes are TRBV7-3 and TRBJ2-7; D remains ambiguous. The CDR3 reads CASSFMGMGNEQYF. CDR3 sequence (DNA): TGTGCCAGCAGCTTCATGGGGATGGGCAATGAGCAGTACTTC.